This note documents a single T cell receptor beta chain sequence. Only in-frame clones appear in the TCRdb table, and some are missing; sequencing was by immunoSEQ multiplex PCR. The sample lists roughly 38,000 clones, more than 85% occurring once. CDR1 is SGHRS and CDR2 is YFSETQ in the germline V gene. The length of the CDR3 is 13 residues. V lost 4 bases, J lost 7 bases, and 15 bases lay in between. This specimen comes from a study of OX40 agonist ivuxolimab in advanced cancers. Turning to the study itself: Ivuxolimab, an antibody acting as an agonist of OX40 (CD134), was used to treat patients. Participants could have had prior anti-PD-1, anti-PD-L1 or anti-CTLA-4 therapy, and around 40% had some.

The material was CD4+ or CD8+ T cells sorted from blood, obtained in a trial of the OX40 agonist ivuxolimab. The sequence derives from an adult with an advanced solid tumor such as melanoma, head and neck, liver or kidney cancer. The V and J genes are TRBV5-1 and TRBJ2-7; D is undetermined. The CDR3 spells CASSPLDPREQYF. CDR3 coding DNA: TGCGCCAGCAGCCCACTCGACCCGAGGGAGCAGTACTTC.